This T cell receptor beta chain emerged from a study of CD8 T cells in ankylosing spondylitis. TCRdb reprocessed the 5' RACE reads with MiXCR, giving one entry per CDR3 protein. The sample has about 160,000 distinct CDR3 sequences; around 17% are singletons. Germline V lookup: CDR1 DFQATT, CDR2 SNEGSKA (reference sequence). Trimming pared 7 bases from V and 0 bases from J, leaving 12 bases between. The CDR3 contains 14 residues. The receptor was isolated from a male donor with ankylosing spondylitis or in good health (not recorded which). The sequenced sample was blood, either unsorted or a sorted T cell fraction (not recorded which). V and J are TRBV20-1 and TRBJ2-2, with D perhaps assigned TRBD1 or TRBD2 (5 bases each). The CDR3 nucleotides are TGCAGTGTTACTGGGACGGCGAACACCGGGGAGCTGTTTTTT. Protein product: CSVTGTANTGELFF.